A selection of T cell receptor beta chains follows, all from one sample in a study of blood T cell repertoires in COVID-19. Profiled with immunoSEQ multiplex PCR; TCRdb holds only in-frame clones, not every one. The sample consists of 250,000 to 350,000 clones, 70% to 90% of them appearing once. The sample taken for sequencing was peripheral blood. The receptor set was obtained from a woman aged 50 to 60 with COVID-19, enrolled during active disease. Each CDR3 is given with its conserved first and last residue. D genes are given only for firm matches. Clone size is shown for a subset of rows, as once, few, many or a class of expanded clone.

V	J	size	D	CDR3	DNA
TRBV5-4	TRBJ2-1	-	TRBD2	CASSLDGTTHNEQFF	TGTGCCAGCAGCTTGGACGGGACTACACACAATGAGCAGTTCTTC
TRBV5-4	TRBJ2-5	-	-	CASSLGQLEETQYF	TGTGCCAGCAGCTTGGGGCAACTAGAAGAGACCCAGTACTTC
TRBV4-2	TRBJ2-1	-	TRBD2	CASRNPSGSYNEQFF	TGTGCCAGCAGGAATCCTAGCGGCTCCTACAATGAGCAGTTCTTC
TRBV5-4	TRBJ1-2	once	-	CASSLGQWDYGYTF	TGTGCCAGCAGCCTAGGACAGTGGGACTATGGCTACACCTTC
TRBV7-2	TRBJ2-3	few	-	CASSLQRITDTQYF	TGTGCCAGCAGCTTACAGCGGATCACAGATACGCAGTATTTT
TRBV12-3/TRBV12-4	TRBJ2-5	-	-	CASTGTPWAQYF	TGTGCCAGCACCGGGACTCCGTGGGCCCAGTACTTC
TRBV6-5	TRBJ1-1	-	TRBD1	CASSQGQGALGEAFF	TGTGCCAGCAGTCAGGGACAGGGGGCCTTGGGTGAAGCTTTCTTT
TRBV5-1	TRBJ2-1	-	TRBD2	CASTTRGAGGGNEQFF	TGCGCCAGCACCACTCGTGGTGCGGGAGGGGGGAATGAGCAGTTCTTC
TRBV6-5	TRBJ1-3	-	-	CASRRGGAGNTIYF	TGTGCCAGCAGAAGGGGGGGGGCGGGAAACACCATATATTTT
TRBV6-5	TRBJ2-7	-	TRBD2	CASSYSREGPYEQYF	TGTGCCAGCAGTTACTCCCGGGAGGGCCCCTACGAGCAGTACTTC
TRBV5-4	TRBJ2-7	once	TRBD2	CASSLPGLVSYEQYF	TGTGCCAGCAGCTTACCGGGACTAGTCAGCTACGAGCAGTACTTC
TRBV4-2	TRBJ2-3	once	TRBD2	CASSHGGGTSGTDTQYF	TGTGCCAGCAGCCACGGGGGGGGGACTAGCGGTACAGATACGCAGTATTTT
TRBV6-5	TRBJ2-5	-	-	CASRGEETQYF	TGTGCCAGCAGGGGCGAGGAGACCCAGTACTTC
TRBV6-6	TRBJ1-2	-	-	CASSYRQGNYGYTF	TGTGCCAGCAGTTACCGGCAGGGAAACTATGGCTACACCTTC
TRBV2	TRBJ1-1	-	-	CASTTRLTEAFF	TGTGCCAGCACCACGAGGTTGACTGAAGCTTTCTTT
TRBV6-5	TRBJ1-5	-	-	CASIPDWYSNQPQHF	TGTGCCAGCATCCCGGACTGGTATAGCAATCAGCCCCAGCATTTT
TRBV19	TRBJ1-2	-	TRBD1	CASSTHGTGILGGYTF	TGTGCCAGTAGTACCCACGGGACAGGGATCTTAGGGGGCTACACCTTC
TRBV5-1	TRBJ2-7	once	TRBD1	CASSGGQVSYEQYF	TGCGCCAGCAGCGGGGGACAGGTGTCCTACGAGCAGTACTTC
TRBV7-2	TRBJ1-2	-	-	CASSLRTVDGYTF	TGTGCCAGCAGCCTACGGACAGTGGATGGCTACACCTTC
TRBV5-4	TRBJ2-1	-	-	CASSVIGGVSGPYNEQFF	TGTGCCAGCAGCGTCATTGGAGGGGTTAGCGGACCCTACAATGAGCAGTTCTTC
TRBV14	TRBJ2-3	-	-	CASSQDAAEGAF	TGTGCCAGCAGCCAAGACGCTGCGGAAGGGGCTTTT
TRBV6-4	TRBJ1-2	-	TRBD1	CASSEQGQGIYGYTF	TGTGCCAGCAGTGAGCAGGGACAGGGGATCTATGGCTACACCTTC
TRBV6-2/TRBV6-3	TRBJ2-3	-	TRBD1	CASSPGQVADTQYF	TGTGCCAGCAGTCCGGGACAGGTGGCAGATACGCAGTATTTT
TRBV27	TRBJ2-7	-	-	CASRSPRRGSYEQYF	TGTGCCAGCAGATCCCCCAGGCGGGGCTCCTACGAGCAGTACTTC
TRBV5-1	TRBJ2-5	-	-	CASAPQRGETQYF	TGCGCCAGCGCCCCTCAAAGGGGGGAGACCCAGTACTTC
TRBV4-1	TRBJ2-2	-	-	CASSHIGGREVVPGELFF	TGCGCCAGCAGTCATATCGGTGGCAGGGAAGTTGTGCCCGGGGAGCTGTTTTTT
TRBV4-3	TRBJ2-3	-	TRBD2	CASSQDRASGRRDTQYF	TGCGCCAGCAGCCAAGATAGGGCTAGCGGGAGGCGCGATACGCAGTATTTT
TRBV18	TRBJ1-1	-	TRBD1	CASSERDRYTEAFF	TGTGCCAGCTCAGAAAGGGACAGGTACACTGAAGCTTTCTTT
TRBV7-2	TRBJ1-2	-	-	CASSLGGTGDGYTF	TGTGCCAGCAGCTTAGGGGGGACGGGGGATGGCTACACCTTC
TRBV5-1	TRBJ1-2	-	-	CASSLDRGGYGYTF	TGCGCCAGCAGCTTGGATCGGGGAGGCTATGGCTACACCTTC
TRBV6-1	TRBJ2-1	once	-	CATVSSLGAGNEQFF	TGTGCCACCGTGTCGTCATTAGGGGCCGGCAATGAGCAGTTCTTC